The 16 T cell receptor beta chains below were found in one sample sequenced in a study of cytomegalovirus exposure and HLA in healthy donors. 60 Vbeta and 13 Jbeta primers were used in PCR. Here immunoSEQ multiplex PCR was the method, and the copy in TCRdb shows in-frame clones only, minus some. The repertoire has about 150,000 clones, about 85% of them found once; the top ten carry about 2.5%. The sequenced sample was PBMCs. These receptors were obtained from a man aged 25 to 40 in good health and CMV-seropositive.

The chain carries TRBV5-1 and TRBJ2-5, with no clear D. CDR3 length: 14 residues. CDR1 is SGHRS and CDR2 is YFSETQ in the germline V gene. The V end was cut by 0 bases, the J end by 1 base, with 7 bases between. The CDR3 loop is CASSLALRQETQYF. DNA of the CDR3: TGCGCCAGCAGCTTGGCACTGCGCCAAGAGACCCAGTACTTC.

The chain employs TRBV5-1 and TRBJ2-3; D is uncertain. Germline CDR1 is SGHRS and CDR2 is YFSETQ. The CDR3 runs to 19 residues. The V end lost 0 bases, the J end lost 0 bases, and 20 bases lay between the germline ends. The CDR3 reads CASSLVFHPLGTSTDTQYF. For the CDR3, the DNA is TGCGCCAGCAGCTTGGTATTCCATCCCCTCGGTACTAGCACAGATACGCAGTATTTT.

The chain is built from TRBV5-1 and TRBJ2-3; TRBD2 aligns across 13 bases. Trimming removed 4 bases from V and 5 bases from J; junction bases left unmatched: 7. The CDR3 contains 16 residues. Germline V CDR1 and CDR2: SGHRS, YFSETQ. The CDR3 loop reads CASSPGLAGILDTQYF. CDR3 nucleotide sequence: TGCGCCAGCAGCCCGGGACTAGCGGGAATACTAGATACGCAGTATTTT. The full variable domain, in which reference TRBV5-1 and TRBJ2-3 provide the parts outside the CDR3, is KAGVTQTPRYLIKTRGQQVTLSCSPISGHRSVSWYQQTPGQGLQFLFEYFSETQRNKGNFPGRFSGRQFSNSRSEMNVSTLELGDSALYLCASSPGLAGILDTQYFGPGTRLTVL.

This chain uses TRBV9 with TRBJ2-1, with 7 nucleotides matching TRBD1. CDR1 and CDR2 (germline): SGDLS, YYNGEE. The junction had 11 bases not matched to a gene; V was cut back by 0 bases and J by 8 bases. The CDR3 is made up of 16 amino acids. In nucleotides, the CDR3 is TGTGCCAGCAGCGTAGTAGGGACAGCGGACATCGATGAGCAGTTCTTC. Residues: CASSVVGTADIDEQFF.

The chain uses TRBV5-1 and TRBJ2-7, with D tentatively TRBD1 (6 bases). This CDR3 region has 14 residues. CDR1 is SGHRS, CDR2 YFSETQ, per germline. V was cut by 4 bases and J by 2 bases, with 13 bases left in between. The CDR3 reads CASSEGPGAYEQYF. In DNA, the CDR3 is TGCGCCAGCAGCGAGGGACCAGGGGCCTACGAGCAGTACTTC.

The rearrangement joins TRBV11-2 to TRBJ2-3; 10 bases align to TRBD1. After removal of 5 bases from V and 2 bases from J, the junction contained 7 bases not matched to a gene. The CDR3 runs 16 residues. Per the germline V gene, CDR1 is SGHAT and CDR2 is FQNNGV. The DNA for the CDR3 is TGTGCCAGCAGCGAAGGGACAGGGGTTTACACAGATACGCAGTATTTT. This codes for CASSEGTGVYTDTQYF.

This rearrangement joins TRBV6-5 to TRBJ2-7; 7 bases fit TRBD2. Per germline, CDR1 MNHEY and CDR2 SVGAGI. The V and J ends lost 4 bases and 5 bases, in that order; junction bases with no gene match: 11. The CDR3 length is 15 residues. CDR3 DNA: TGTGCCAGCAGTTTCCCCTTGATGGGGGGGAACGAGCAGTACGTC. Its protein product is CASSFPLMGGNEQYV.

V and J are TRBV5-1 and TRBJ1-1, with a weak D call TRBD1 (6 bases). Trimming shortened V by 1 base and J by 1 base, and 11 bases separated the two germline ends. Germline CDR1 and CDR2: SGHRS and YFSETQ. The CDR3 length is 15 residues. CDR3 amino acids: CASSLTGHQNTEAFF. The CDR3 DNA reads TGCGCCAGCAGCTTGACGGGACACCAGAACACTGAAGCTTTCTTT. The complete variable domain, with remaining parts taken from reference TRBV5-1 and TRBJ1-1, reads KAGVTQTPRYLIKTRGQQVTLSCSPISGHRSVSWYQQTPGQGLQFLFEYFSETQRNKGNFPGRFSGRQFSNSRSEMNVSTLELGDSALYLCASSLTGHQNTEAFFGQGTRLTVV.

The genes are TRBV4-2 and TRBJ1-1; D is unresolved. Germline V gene data show CDR1 as LGHNA and CDR2 as YNFKEQ. This CDR3 is 15 amino acids long. V gave up 0 bases and J gave up 0 bases, with 8 bases separating them. In DNA, the CDR3 is TGTGCCAGCAGCCAAGATGGTCAGATGAACACTGAAGCTTTCTTT. As protein: CASSQDGQMNTEAFF.

This clone has just one count. V usage is TRBV18 and J usage is TRBJ2-5; D ambiguous. The CDR3 runs to 14 residues. V was shortened by 3 bases and J by 2 bases, with 10 bases between the two germline ends. Per germline, CDR1 KGHSH and CDR2 LQKENI. The CDR3 nucleotides are TGTGCCAGCTCACCCACAGTGCTACAAGAGACCCAGTACTTC. Its protein product is CASSPTVLQETQYF.

The chain carries TRBV7-2 and TRBJ1-1, with 8 bases that match TRBD1. The V gene end was trimmed by 2 bases and the J gene end by 0 bases; junction bases not matched to a gene: 2. This CDR3 region has 15 residues. Germline V lookup: CDR1 SGHTA, CDR2 FQGNSA. This chain's CDR3 is CASSLSDRVNTEAFF. CDR3 sequence (DNA): TGTGCCAGCAGCTTATCGGACAGGGTGAACACTGAAGCTTTCTTT.

This CDR3 reads CASSPRGGADTQYF. The CDR3, as DNA: TGTGCCAGTAGTCCCCGAGGGGGGGCAGATACGCAGTATTTT. The chain links TRBV19 to TRBJ2-3, with D maybe TRBD2 (7 bases). Germline loops: CDR1 LNHDA, CDR2 SQIVND (reference sequence). The germline V and J ends were trimmed by 5 bases and 4 bases, with 13 bases remaining between them. This CDR3 region has 14 residues.

In this sample, this clone turned up once. The V gene is TRBV11-1, the J gene TRBJ2-5, with 10 bases fitting TRBD2. Germline assignment: CDR1 SGHAT and CDR2 FQDESV (reference sequence). The CDR3 consists of 16 residues. V shed 5 bases and J 1 base; nucleotides not matched to a gene: 7. The CDR3 spells CASSQFGLAAQETQYF. The CDR3 DNA reads as TGTGCCAGCAGCCAATTTGGACTAGCGGCCCAAGAGACCCAGTACTTC.

The genes are TRBV12-5 and TRBJ1-2; the match to TRBD1 covers 8 bases. From germline, CDR1 is LGHNT and CDR2 FRNRAP. CDR3 length: 15 amino acids. V was pared by 6 bases and J by 4 bases, with 10 bases of the junction left unmatched. The CDR3, as DNA: TGTGCTAGTGGGTTCGACAGGGGAATGGGCTATGGCTACACCTTC. As protein: CASGFDRGMGYGYTF.

This clone has only one observation. V gene TRBV7-8 combines with J gene TRBJ1-4; D possibly corresponds to TRBD1 (5 bases). CDR1 is SGHVS and CDR2 is FQNEAQ in the germline V gene. The CDR3 is made up of 16 amino acids. The V gene lost 4 bases and the J gene lost 0 bases, with 12 bases spanning the gap. CDR3 protein: CASSSPLTATNEKLFF. CDR3 bases: TGTGCCAGCAGCTCCCCCTTGACAGCAACTAATGAAAAACTGTTTTTT.

The rearrangement links TRBV27 to TRBJ1-5; D gene ambiguous. Germline assignment: CDR1 MNHEY and CDR2 SMNVEV (reference sequence). The length of the CDR3 is 13 residues. With 5 bases removed from V and 9 bases from J, the gap between germline ends came to 14 bases. In nucleotides, the CDR3 is TGTGCCAGCAGTGCGGCGGTCCGACTGCCCCAGCATTTT. Translating it yields CASSAAVRLPQHF.